The TCR beta chain described here comes from a study of blood T cells in healthy people across ages. The second PCR ran roughly 6 to 12 cycles with a sample-barcoded 5' primer and J-beta primers. Each CDR3 protein gets one entry after TCRdb re-called the 5' RACE reads with MiXCR. This sample has about 730,000 distinct CDR3 sequences, with approximately 43% found just once. Whole-study results and caveats: A roughly linear age-dependent decrease characterized TCR beta diversity per million T cells. Long-lived donors carried more naive CD4+ cells and greater diversity than aged donors.

This clonotype has just a few counts. Its antigen remains unknown. V was clipped by 2 bases and J by 10 bases; unmatched bases: 13. CDR1 and CDR2 from the germline V gene are SGHRS and YFSETQ. CDR3 length equals 17 residues. The receptor was derived from a woman between 55 and 75 years old in good health. V usage is TRBV5-1 and J usage is TRBJ1-6, with 9 positions matching TRBD1. The source material was blood. CDR3 residues: CASSFSGTGRSESPLHF. In nucleotides, the CDR3 is TGCGCCAGCAGCTTCAGCGGGACAGGGCGTAGCGAGTCACCCCTCCACTTT. Supplemented by reference TRBV5-1 and TRBJ1-6, the full variable domain reads KAGVTQTPRYLIKTRGQQVTLSCSPISGHRSVSWYQQTPGQGLQFLFEYFSETQRNKGNFPGRFSGRQFSNSRSEMNVSTLELGDSALYLCASSFSGTGRSESPLHFGNGTRLTVT.